This T cell receptor (beta chain) was sequenced during a study of CD8 T cells in Susac syndrome. Study results and limitations: The number of individuals included in the study's TCR sequencing and HLA analysis was acknowledged as relatively small.

Reverse transcription of about 0.5 to 1 ug RNA used random hexamers. Multiplex PCR with immunoSEQ amplified the TCR beta CDR3 across 54 Vbeta and 13 Jbeta. TCRdb re-derived calls from the immunoSEQ multiplex PCR reads in MiXCR, one entry per CDR3 protein. Of around 45,000 distinct CDR3 sequences listed, around 92% are singletons. This clonotype occurred once. Its antigen is undetermined. Healthy donors, matched for age and sex, constituted the control group. TEMRA cells were FACS-enriched and CD8+ and CD4+ T cells negatively isolated. Germline V gene lookup returns CDR1 MGHRA and CDR2 YSYEKL. Trimming pared 5 bases from V and 4 bases from J, leaving 17 bases between. The CDR3 contains 15 residues.

Source material: CD8+ T cells from PBMCs. The J gene is TRBJ1-2, the V gene TRBV4-1; a possible D gene is TRBD1 (6 bases). This clonotype was sampled from a human donor in good health. The CDR3: CASSSTLTGTYGYTF. Here the CDR3 DNA reads TGCGCCAGCAGCTCGACTCTGACAGGCACCTATGGCTACACCTTC.